The text below deals with one T cell receptor (beta chain). This table comes from immunoSEQ multiplex PCR, and its TCRdb copy is limited to in-frame clones, with some not included. There are over 120,000 clones in the sample; over 90% occur only once, and under 6.5% lies in the top ten. The CDR3 spans 14 residues. With V trimmed by 3 bases and J by 8 bases, 7 bases remained unmatched. Germline values: CDR1 SGHRS, CDR2 YFSETQ. The data derive from a study of T cell responses to AZD1222 COVID-19 vaccine. Specimen: peripheral blood, collected on day 0 of AZD1222 vaccination. The rearrangement joins TRBV5-1 to TRBJ1-4, with TRBD1 identical over 7 bases. This TCR was sampled from an adult in good health. The CDR3 DNA reads TGCGCCAGCAGCTCCCGGGACAGAAGCGAAAAACTGTTTTTT. This translates into CASSSRDRSEKLFF.